The rows below give T cell receptor beta chains drawn from one sample of a study of blood T cell repertoires in COVID-19. The method was immunoSEQ multiplex PCR; TCRdb's version includes in-frame clones alone and lacks a portion of them. The sample consists of 400,000 to 450,000 clones, roughly 85% of them appearing once. Material: peripheral blood. The origin of the receptors is a young woman with active or convalescent COVID-19. CDR3s leave out the opening cysteine and the closing phenylalanine or tryptophan. A D gene is named only where the DNA matches it firmly. Clone size is not always given. Where it is, it says once, few, many or a class for expanded clones.

d_call,v_call,j_call,clone_size,cdr3_aa
NA,TRBV19,TRBJ2-7,once,ASSPLPSSYEQY
TRBD1,TRBV2,TRBJ2-1,NA,ASRDRDPYNEQF
TRBD2,TRBV27,TRBJ2-7,NA,ASSPSGLAGGQYEQY
TRBD2,TRBV7-8,TRBJ2-2,NA,ASSPGTSGKRVGELF
TRBD1,TRBV27,TRBJ1-1,NA,ASRIRDSAMNTEAF
TRBD1,TRBV19,TRBJ1-1,NA,ASSIVGTVNTEAF
NA,TRBV4-2,TRBJ2-7,NA,ASSQDEGDTPYEQY
TRBD1,TRBV6-1,TRBJ2-3,NA,ASSEATGGTDTQY
TRBD1,TRBV27,TRBJ1-1,NA,ASSWDRGLGTEAF
TRBD1,TRBV19,TRBJ2-1,NA,ASSTQTGLGNEQF
NA,TRBV5-4,TRBJ2-3,NA,ASSTRQRPGTQY
TRBD2,TRBV15,TRBJ2-1,NA,ATSRTSSNEQF
NA,TRBV10-1,TRBJ2-7,NA,ASSRTDTYEQY
TRBD2,TRBV10-3,TRBJ2-5,NA,AISGGLAGGDRETQY
TRBD2,TRBV3-1/TRBV3-2,TRBJ2-7,NA,ASSQGTSGYEQY
TRBD1,TRBV7-9,TRBJ2-1,NA,ASSEAHKGAWEQF
NA,TRBV2,TRBJ1-5,NA,ASSEIPWVDSSLVRNQPQH
TRBD1,TRBV5-6,TRBJ1-4,few,ASSFRQGENEKLF
NA,TRBV7-9,TRBJ2-2,few,ASSSGIDTGELF